This T cell receptor beta chain was profiled in a study of T-cell memory formation after mild COVID-19 (dated by TCRdb to 2020 to 2023). Context from the whole study: Most TCR sequence clusters were specific to one of the two donors. The cohort was made up of two young adult volunteers, one female and one male, who were previously healthy. T-cell clones expanding and contracting after mild COVID-19 in two donors were tracked by longitudinal TCRalpha and TCRbeta repertoire sequencing. The paper's findings and limits, for the study overall: Whether the second-wave clones peaking on day 37 were SARS-CoV-2 specific was not confirmed. Clones that contracted from day 15 to 85 showed balanced CD4/CD8 phenotypes, whereas a second wave of clones that expanded from day 15 to 37 leaned towards CD4+. Some responding clones were detected in pre-infection memory, suggesting pre-existing cross-reactive memory T cells joined the SARS-CoV-2 response. Only two mild cases were covered by the study, and larger cohorts that include severe cases with pre-infection samples were considered necessary. Contracting CD4+ clones turned up mainly in the CM and EM memory subsets, whereas EMRA was where CD8+ clones were enriched.

The junction carries 11 bases between V and J, which are trimmed by 5 bases and 7 bases respectively. CDR1 and CDR2, per the germline V gene (reference sequence), are DFQATT and SNEGSKA. Its CDR3 holds 11 amino acids, cysteine through phenylalanine. Solely the CDR3 DNA is kept, with 33 bases framed from the first base. PBMCs were isolated by Ficoll-Paque density gradient centrifugation. Turning to this clonotype: No antigen is known for it. Base-call qualities are not available, and no considerably larger clone is one nucleotide away.

Sequencing was carried out with an Illumina NovaSeq 6000. cDNA libraries for TCRalpha and TCRbeta were prepared by 5'RACE using constant-segment primers, with sample barcodes and unique molecular identifiers added. Trizol reagent was used to extract RNA from every sample. Library amplification was performed in two PCR steps, and a second sample barcode and Illumina TruSeq adapters were introduced in the second step. Sequencing of libraries was performed on an Illumina NovaSeq with 2 x 150 bp paired-end reads. The authors' pipeline ran thus. Demultiplexing of reads and collapsing into UMI-guided consensus sequences were performed with migec v1.2.7. Using mixcr v2.1.11, the UMI consensuses were aligned to TRA and TRB V and J templates and assembled into clonotypes. A clonotype was counted as expanded or contracted only when both edgeR and NoisET called the clonotype significant, with the noise models trained on biological replicates. For edgeR calls, the cutoffs were a false discovery rate-adjusted p below 0.01 and a log2 fold-change threshold of 1. As an exploratory analysis of dynamics, PCA with hierarchical clustering was applied to max-normalized trajectories of the 1000 most abundant clonotypes. Each responding clone was given a CD4 or CD8 phenotype based on the CD4+ and CD8+ repertoires, which had been sequenced separately. TCRdb reanalyzed the raw reads on its own, using fastp at Q25 for trimming and MiXCR for clone calling, and kept in-frame beta chains. CDR3 protein sequences are deduplicated, and each keeps its most common genes and DNA. These V and J calls are TCRdb output, not the study's own analysis. In this sample the table shows some 130,000 distinct CDR3 sequences, 15% to 20% of which occur a single time. The ten largest clones add up to approximately 14% of the sample.

Sequencing was performed on PBMCs or a T cell subset sorted from them (not recorded which). The chain joins TRBV20-1 to TRBJ1-2; no D segment can be confidently identified. The receptor's source is an adult woman who had mild COVID-19 (a few samples of this study predate the infection). The sample titles of this study are shuffled in the database, so cell type and time point are left out; the donor was told from shared clones. The CDR3 corresponds to CSAPLAAGYTF. DNA sequence: TGCAGTGCTCCCCTGGCGGCTGGCTACACCTTC.